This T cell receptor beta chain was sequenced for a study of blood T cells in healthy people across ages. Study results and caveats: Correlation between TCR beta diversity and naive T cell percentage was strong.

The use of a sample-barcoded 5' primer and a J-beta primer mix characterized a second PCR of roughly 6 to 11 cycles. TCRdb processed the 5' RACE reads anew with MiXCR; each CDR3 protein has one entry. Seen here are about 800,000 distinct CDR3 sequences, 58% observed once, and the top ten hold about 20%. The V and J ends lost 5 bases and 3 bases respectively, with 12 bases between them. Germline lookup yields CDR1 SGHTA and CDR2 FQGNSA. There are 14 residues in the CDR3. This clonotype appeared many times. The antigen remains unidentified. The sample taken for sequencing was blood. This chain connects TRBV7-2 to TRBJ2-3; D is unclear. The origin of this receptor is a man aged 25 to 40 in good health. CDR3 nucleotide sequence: TGTGCCAGCAGCCCCGGGTCCTCAACAGATACGCAGTATTTT. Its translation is CASSPGSSTDTQYF.